One T cell receptor (beta chain) is described in this entry. No antigen is known for it. The junction departs from germline at one end; a sequencing error may be responsible. Germline CDR1 reads SGHRS; CDR2 reads YFSETQ. The CDR3 covers 13 residues. Primed by a sample-barcoded 5' primer and a J-beta primer mix, a second PCR proceeded for roughly 7 to 11 cycles. All cDNA molecules were each tagged by a template-switch adaptor with 12 random nucleotides. TCRdb recomputed calls from the 5' RACE reads with MiXCR, one row per CDR3 protein. The sample lists roughly 650,000 distinct CDR3 sequences, about a third seen once, with approximately 15% in the top ten. This specimen comes from a study of blood T cells in healthy people across ages. Broader study findings: The diversity estimates, figures obtained from one million T cells, were considered underestimates. Both higher diversity and more naive CD4+ cells marked long-lived donors when set against aged donors.

PBMCs were isolated at a quantity of at least 6 million per sample. This clonotype was sampled from a woman of 80 years or more in good health. Sequenced sample: blood. V gene TRBV5-1 combines with J gene TRBJ1-1; no reliable D call. CDR3 sequence reads: CASNLDRNTEAFF. As DNA, the CDR3 is TGCGCCAGCAACTTGGATCGGAACACTGAAGCTTTCTTT.